Listed below are T cell receptor beta chains from one sample, sequenced in a study of blood T cell repertoires in COVID-19. The method was immunoSEQ multiplex PCR; TCRdb's version includes in-frame clones alone and lacks a portion of them. The sample includes 250,000 to 350,000 clones, approximately 86% of them seen just once. Sequencing was carried out using peripheral blood. Receptor source: a woman aged 45-59 years who had recovered from COVID-19. The CDR3 runs from the conserved cysteine through the conserved F or W. A D gene is named only where the DNA matches it firmly. Part of the rows lack a size; the others show once, few, many or a class for expanded clones.

D	size	V	J	DNA	CDR3
-	few	TRBV28	TRBJ1-2	TGTGCCAGCAGTTTGGCGCGGGGCTCGGGCTACACCTTC	CASSLARGSGYTF
-	-	TRBV4-3	TRBJ2-7	TGCGCCAGCAGCCAAGAATTAGCAGGGGTCCCCTACGAGCAGTACTTC	CASSQELAGVPYEQYF
TRBD1	-	TRBV6-6	TRBJ1-4	TGTGCCAGCAAGGGACAGGGGGCAGAAAAACTGTTTTTT	CASKGQGAEKLFF
-	-	TRBV20-1	TRBJ1-5	TGCAGTGCTAGTACTTCCGCAGGGGCAGGGTTCAATCAGCCCCAGCATTTT	CSASTSAGAGFNQPQHF
TRBD2	-	TRBV15	TRBJ2-1	TGTGCCACCAGGACCTCTGCGGGGGTTAACTACAATGAGCAGTTCTTC	CATRTSAGVNYNEQFF
TRBD2	once	TRBV28	TRBJ2-7	TGTGCCAGCAGTTTATCAGGCGGGAGCTACGAGCAGTACTTC	CASSLSGGSYEQYF
-	-	TRBV21-1	TRBJ2-2	TGTGCCAGCAGCAAAACTAGCGGGACCGGGGAGCTGTTTTTT	CASSKTSGTGELFF
-	medium-sized	TRBV13	TRBJ2-5	TGTGCCAGCAGCCCATCCAGTGACAGCCCTTTCCAAGAGACCCAGTACTTC	CASSPSSDSPFQETQYF
-	-	TRBV2	TRBJ1-4	TGTGCCAGCAGTGGGCGGGGCGATGAAAAACTGTTTTTT	CASSGRGDEKLFF
-	-	TRBV5-8	TRBJ1-1	TGTGCCAGCAGCAAGGGACAGAACACTGAAGCTTTCTTT	CASSKGQNTEAFF
TRBD2	-	TRBV6-2/TRBV6-3	TRBJ2-5	TGTGCCAGCAGTGACCCGGGGAGGGGATACGACTTC	CASSDPGRGYDF
TRBD1	-	TRBV5-1	TRBJ2-2	TGCGCCAGCAGCTTGTTGGGACAGATTTCCGGGGAGCTGTTTTTT	CASSLLGQISGELFF
TRBD2	-	TRBV10-2	TRBJ2-1	TGCGCCAGCACCCTAGCGGGGGGACGATTGGGGCAGTTCTTC	CASTLAGGRLGQFF
TRBD1	-	TRBV5-1	TRBJ2-7	TGCGCCAGCAGCTTGGCCAGGGGGCGGGGAAAAGGCTACGAGCAGTACTTC	CASSLARGRGKGYEQYF
-	-	TRBV29-1	TRBJ1-5	TGCAGCGTTGAACAAGGGGAAAATCAGCCCCAGCATTTT	CSVEQGENQPQHF
TRBD1	-	TRBV6-5	TRBJ1-3	TGTGCCAGCAGCGACAGGGTCTCTGGAAACACCATATATTTT	CASSDRVSGNTIYF
-	once	TRBV19	TRBJ1-5	TGTGCCAGTAGTATAGGTGGACAGTTTAGCAATCAGCCCCAGCATTTT	CASSIGGQFSNQPQHF